This T cell receptor beta chain stems from a study of shared clonotypes between healthy human individuals. CDR1 SGHRS and CDR2 YFSETQ come from the germline V gene. V was clipped by 4 bases and J by 7 bases, with 9 bases between them. The CDR3 sequence is 11 residues long. Study-level results: A handful of donors shared approximately 5% of their naive CD4 clonotypes. Larger estimated richness was generally recorded for naive subsets relative to memory subsets.

About this clone: No antigen is known for it.

Assay used: immunoSEQ multiplex PCR; TCRdb lists only in-frame clones, some missing. Here the sample spans 1.6 million or so clones, approximately 98.5% being singletons. The source of this sequence is a man aged 25-45 years in good health. The sequenced sample consisted of naive CD4+ T cells sorted from blood. As to subset: CD45RA+ positively selected. This chain uses TRBV5-1 with TRBJ2-7; D remains unclear. The DNA for the CDR3 is TGCGCCAGCAGCCTAGAATTTGAGCAGTACTTC. Translating it yields CASSLEFEQYF.